This TCR beta chain derives from a study of shared clonotypes between healthy human individuals. Concerning this clone: Its antigen is not identified.

Study-level points and caveats: Naive CD4 clonotypes were shared across a handful of donors at about 5%.

The data were produced by immunoSEQ multiplex PCR, yet TCRdb's version contains in-frame clones alone and is incomplete. The sample consists of 2,100,000 or so clones, 95% of them appearing once. Material: naive CD4+ T cells sorted from blood. Subset described: CD45RA+ positively selected. The sequence derives from a young man in good health.

The CDR3 DNA reads as TGTGCCAGCAGCGTGAGCCCGGGCCTTACGAACATTCAGTACTTC. Amino acid sequence: CASSVSPGLTNIQYF. The V call is TRBV9, the J call TRBJ2-4; D is unclear. CDR1 and CDR2 (germline): SGDLS, YYNGEE. V was cut by 2 bases and J by 7 bases, with 16 bases left in between. The CDR3 extends over 15 amino acids.